This T cell receptor (beta chain) appears in the sequencing data of a study of CD8 T cells in Susac syndrome. RNA totalling about 0.45 to 1 ug underwent reverse transcription with random hexamers. From the immunoSEQ multiplex PCR reads, TCRdb called clonotypes with MiXCR, one entry per CDR3 protein. The table has 65,000 to 85,000 distinct CDR3 sequences, about 93% seen once. Germline lookup yields CDR1 LGHNA and CDR2 YSLEER. Trimming took off 0 bases at V and 3 bases at J, with 21 bases between the two ends. The CDR3 runs 20 residues. The rearrangement uses TRBV4-3 and TRBJ1-6; no definite D call. The sequenced sample consisted of CD8+ T cells from PBMCs. The TCR originated in a human donor with Susac syndrome. CDR3 residues: CASSQDVGQDSLFYNSPLHF. The CDR3 coding sequence is TGCGCCAGCAGCCAAGATGTAGGGCAAGACTCGTTATTCTATAATTCACCCCTCCACTTT.